This TCR beta chain was obtained from a study of T cell responses to AZD1222 COVID-19 vaccine. Study-wide points: Repertoire samples came only from after the peak T cell response.

As to this clone: Antigen specificity is unknown.

Measured with immunoSEQ multiplex PCR; TCRdb has only the in-frame clones, and not every one. The sample carries approximately 120,000 clones, roughly 91% recorded once. The CDR3 has 12 residues. Germline V gene lookup returns CDR1 SGHRS and CDR2 YFSETQ. V lost 3 bases, J lost 8 bases, and 11 bases lay in between. This TCR came from an adult in good health. The specimen comprised peripheral blood, sampled on day 0 of AZD1222 vaccination. The rearrangement uses TRBV5-1 and TRBJ1-2, with D perhaps TRBD1 (6 bases). CDR3 sequence (DNA): TGCGCCAGCAGCTCGAACAGGGTCGGCTACACCTTC. Encoded protein: CASSSNRVGYTF.